Below are 22 T cell receptor beta chains sequenced from a single sample in a study of memory CD4+ T cells and cytomegalovirus serostatus. Clones were sequenced by immunoSEQ multiplex PCR, and TCRdb holds only the in-frame ones, with some missing. The table includes 56,000 or so clones, about 81% detected once. The sort gate was single viable CD3+CD4+CD8-CD45RO+ cells for memory CD4+ T cells. The sample comprised memory CD4+ T cells from blood. The receptors come from an adult in good health and CMV-seronegative.

This rearrangement joins TRBV19 to TRBJ1-5; D is unclear. The V gene lost 5 bases and the J gene lost 9 bases, with 11 bases spanning the gap. The CDR3 contains 12 residues. Germline-derived CDR1 and CDR2 are LNHDA and SQIVND (reference sequence). The CDR3 DNA is TGTGCCAGTAGTCTACCTCTGGGGCCCCAGCATTTT. It specifies CASSLPLGPQHF.

The chain carries TRBV7-8 and TRBJ2-5; a possible D gene is TRBD2 (6 bases). The CDR3 has 13 residues. Trimming took off 1 base at V and 4 bases at J, with 7 bases between the two ends. Germline V CDR1 and CDR2: SGHVS, FQNEAQ. This CDR3 is CASSLGGVETQYF. The DNA for the CDR3 is TGTGCCAGCAGCTTAGGGGGGGTAGAGACCCAGTACTTC.

The chain has TRBV4-3 and TRBJ2-5, with unresolved D. This CDR3 has 14 amino acids. The V gene's germline CDR1 is LGHNA and CDR2 YSLEER. V lost 3 bases and J lost 4, with 12 bases in between. CDR3 nucleotide sequence: TGCGCCAGCAGCCAGGAACTCACCCCAGAGACCCAGTACTTC. Translating it yields CASSQELTPETQYF.

This clone was counted a single time. V usage is TRBV28 and J usage is TRBJ1-2, with D unresolved. Germline V CDR1 and CDR2: MDHEN, SYDVKM. CDR3 length equals 13 residues. V was shortened by 1 base and J by 2 bases, with 5 bases between the two germline ends. CDR3 region: CASSLLGNYGYTF. The CDR3 DNA is TGTGCCAGCAGTTTATTAGGGAACTATGGCTACACCTTC.

Only a few counts were recorded for this clone. The V and J genes are TRBV7-6 and TRBJ2-7; 8 nucleotides agree with TRBD1. The CDR3 contains 15 residues. Germline loops: CDR1 SGHVS, CDR2 FNYEAQ. After removal of 2 bases from V and 0 bases from J, the junction contained 3 bases not matched to a gene. Here the CDR3 reads CASSLTDRDSYEQYF. DNA of the CDR3: TGTGCCAGCAGCTTAACGGACAGGGACTCCTACGAGCAGTACTTC.

The gene calls are TRBV7-2 and TRBJ2-1; D uncertain. Germline values: CDR1 SGHTA, CDR2 FQGNSA. The CDR3 runs to 16 residues. Trimming took off 3 bases at V and 0 bases at J, with 12 bases between the two ends. CDR3 residues: CASSFRAGSSYNEQFF. The CDR3 DNA reads TGTGCCAGCAGCTTTCGAGCCGGGTCCTCCTACAATGAGCAGTTCTTC.

The chain is built from TRBV2 and TRBJ2-7; D remains unclear. Germline values: CDR1 SNHLY, CDR2 FYNNEI. The CDR3 consists of 12 residues. The V gene lost 0 bases and the J gene lost 7 bases, with 7 bases spanning the gap. CDR3 sequence: CASSEARREQYF. The CDR3 DNA reads as TGTGCCAGCAGTGAAGCGAGACGGGAGCAGTACTTC.

This clone was observed a handful of times. The genes are TRBV19 and TRBJ2-7; 10 bases line up with TRBD1. The CDR3 is 15 amino acids. The junction had 5 bases not matched to a gene; V was cut back by 5 bases and J by 1 base. Germline CDR1 is LNHDA and CDR2 is SQIVND (reference sequence). CDR3 loop: CASSDRGRSSYEQYF. The CDR3 nucleotides read TGTGCCAGTAGTGACAGGGGGCGGTCATCCTACGAGCAGTACTTC.

The chain employs TRBV19 and TRBJ1-1; 8 bases line up with TRBD1. Germline trimming cut 3 bases from V and 1 base from J; bases unmatched to any gene: 13. This CDR3 has 18 residues. Germline V gene data show CDR1 as LNHDA and CDR2 as SQIVND (reference sequence). This CDR3 is CASSIQIQGAQGNTEAFF. The CDR3 DNA is TGTGCCAGTAGTATTCAGATCCAGGGGGCCCAGGGGAACACTGAAGCTTTCTTT.

J is TRBJ2-1 and V is TRBV10-3; D ambiguous. The CDR3 loop spans 13 amino acids. Germline lookup yields CDR1 ENHRY and CDR2 SYGVKD. Trimming removed 5 bases at V and 3 bases at J, with 8 bases between. The CDR3 region is CAISLESYNEQFF. CDR3 coding DNA: TGTGCCATCAGTCTGGAAAGCTACAATGAGCAGTTCTTC.

The chain couples TRBV19 to TRBJ1-1; D is unresolved. The CDR3 is 13 residues long. The germline CDR1 and CDR2 sequences are LNHDA and SQIVND (reference sequence). Between the trimmed V and J ends, which lost 1 base and 5 bases, there was a span of 8 bases. CDR3 loop: CASSIGADTEAFF. The CDR3, as DNA: TGTGCCAGTAGTATAGGTGCTGATACTGAAGCTTTCTTT.

This clone has only a few counts. J is TRBJ1-2 and V is TRBV4-2; 11 positions agree with TRBD1. CDR1 LGHNA and CDR2 YNFKEQ come from the germline V gene. The ends lost 4 bases at V and 4 bases at J; junction bases unmatched: 8. This CDR3 comprises 16 residues. The CDR3 DNA reads as TGTGCCAGCAGCCGGGACAGGGGGAACCCTACCTATGGCTACACCTTC. This translates into CASSRDRGNPTYGYTF.

The rearrangement links TRBV30 to TRBJ1-1, with 12 bases matching TRBD1. Trimming at V came to 5 bases and at J to 7 bases, leaving 8 bases not matched to a gene. CDR3 length equals 14 residues. Germline V gene data show CDR1 as GTSNPN and CDR2 as SVGIG (reference sequence). CDR3 loop: CAWSRDRGRDEAFF. In DNA, the CDR3 is TGTGCCTGGTCCCGGGACAGGGGGCGTGATGAAGCTTTCTTT.

This clone was seen only once. The V call is TRBV5-1, the J call TRBJ2-5, with 9 bases lining up with TRBD2. V lost 0 bases to trimming and J lost 2 bases; unmatched junction nucleotides: 2. CDR1 and CDR2 from the germline V gene are SGHRS and YFSETQ. This CDR3 spans 15 amino acids. CDR3 DNA sequence: TGCGCCAGCAGCTTGGCTACTAGCGGGCAAGAGACCCAGTACTTC. Translating gives CASSLATSGQETQYF.

The chain has TRBV2 and TRBJ2-6, with TRBD1 identical over 9 bases. The CDR3 loop spans 16 amino acids. Germline CDR1 and CDR2: SNHLY and FYNNEI. J lost 3 bases, V lost 6 bases, and 6 bases had no gene match. This chain's CDR3 is CASRATGGGGANVLTF. In nucleotides, the CDR3 is TGTGCCAGCAGGGCCACAGGGGGCGGTGGGGCCAACGTCCTGACTTTC.

The J gene is TRBJ2-7, the V gene TRBV18; the match to TRBD2 covers 8 bases. CDR1 and CDR2 from the germline V gene are KGHSH and LQKENI. Trimming at V came to 2 bases and at J to 2 bases, leaving 5 bases not matched to a gene. This CDR3 has 15 amino acids. This CDR3 reads CASSPAGLGAYEQYF. For the CDR3, the DNA is TGTGCCAGCTCACCAGCGGGACTAGGGGCCTACGAGCAGTACTTC.

V and J are TRBV5-1 and TRBJ2-7; no firm D call. The CDR3 is made up of 14 amino acids. The germline V gene has CDR1 SGHRS and CDR2 YFSETQ. Deletions cut 0 bases from V and 1 base from J, with 8 bases between. The CDR3 nucleotides are TGCGCCAGCAGCTTGGGGGCCAATTCCTACGAGCAGTACTTC. This sequence encodes CASSLGANSYEQYF.

The chain recombines TRBV5-6 with TRBJ1-1, with D perhaps matching TRBD1 (6 bases). The CDR3 sequence is 14 residues long. CDR1 and CDR2 from the germline V gene are SGHDT and YYEEEE. The V end lost 2 bases, the J end lost 1 base, and 9 bases lay between the germline ends. The CDR3 nucleotides are TGTGCCAGCAGCTTTTTAGGGGGGAACACTGAAGCTTTCTTT. Translating it yields CASSFLGGNTEAFF.

The genes are TRBV9 and TRBJ1-2, with D possibly matching TRBD1 (6 bases). The V gene lost 0 bases and the J gene lost 6 bases, with 15 bases spanning the gap. The CDR3 loop spans 15 amino acids. The germline gives CDR1 SGDLS, CDR2 YYNGEE. The CDR3: CASSVVQGLGDGYTF. For the CDR3, the DNA is TGTGCCAGCAGCGTAGTTCAGGGGTTAGGCGATGGCTACACCTTC. The full variable domain, with the rest looked up from reference TRBV9 and TRBJ1-2, is DSGVTQTPKHLITATGQRVTLRCSPRSGDLSVYWYQQSLDQGLQFLIQYYNGEERAKGNILERFSAQQFPDLHSELNLSSLELGDSALYFCASSVVQGLGDGYTFGSGTRLTVV.

This sequence joins TRBV9 and TRBJ2-3; 13 nucleotides align to TRBD2. This CDR3 is 19 amino acids long. Germline CDR1 is SGDLS and CDR2 is YYNGEE. The V gene end was trimmed by 5 bases and the J gene end by 0 bases; junction bases not matched to a gene: 12. CDR3 residues: CASSWTSGGQSSSTDTQYF. The CDR3 bases are TGTGCCAGCAGTTGGACTAGCGGGGGCCAAAGTTCAAGCACAGATACGCAGTATTTT.

This clone has a single count. The CDR3 loop is CASSLSSRLEKLFF. The CDR3 DNA reads TGTGCCAGCAGTTTATCTAGTCGGCTGGAAAAACTGTTTTTT. V and J are TRBV27 and TRBJ1-4; D is undetermined. Germline V lookup: CDR1 MNHEY, CDR2 SMNVEV (reference sequence). This CDR3 region has 14 residues. V was clipped by 0 bases and J by 8 bases, with 10 bases between them.

This clone was detected once. This sequence joins TRBV6-6 and TRBJ1-1; D unclear. The CDR3 runs 13 residues. Between the trimmed V and J ends, which lost 8 bases and 5 bases, there was a span of 15 bases. Germline V gene data show CDR1 as MNHNY and CDR2 as SVGAGI (reference sequence). CDR3 sequence: CASAPIGQTEAFF. The CDR3 region has the DNA TGTGCCAGCGCTCCCATTGGGCAGACTGAAGCTTTCTTT.